Listed here are 20 T cell receptor beta chains from one sample, sequenced in a study of control samples from healthy donors and cancer patients (dated by TCRdb to the early 2020s). The method behind the library was the immunoSEQ multiplex PCR assay. TCRdb re-hosts the immuneACCESS table, in-frame sequences only. Its copies lack some clones; in the studies checked, an unresolved V gene accounts for under half of them, and the cause for the rest is not known. The sample contains roughly 120,000 clones, about 93% of them found a single time. The ten largest clones add up to around 2.5% of the sample. Sequencing was carried out using blood. The receptor set was obtained from a man aged 25 to 40 in good health.

This clone occurred once. The chain couples TRBV2 to TRBJ2-7; 10 nucleotides match TRBD1. This CDR3 comprises 15 residues. V lost 4 bases to trimming and J lost 0 bases; unmatched junction nucleotides: 3. Germline V gene data show CDR1 as SNHLY and CDR2 as FYNNEI. The CDR3 sequence: CASSARTGGSYEQYV. The CDR3 DNA reads as TGTGCCAGCAGTGCCAGGACAGGGGGCTCCTACGAGCAGTACGTC.

A single count supports this clone. CDR3 sequence: CASSIEGGKLFF. The CDR3 coding sequence is TGTGCCAGTAGTATAGAGGGGGGAAAACTGTTTTTT. This chain uses TRBV19 with TRBJ1-4; D perhaps matches TRBD1 (5 bases). The V end was cut by 0 bases, the J end by 10 bases, with 6 bases between. CDR3 length: 12 amino acids. From germline, CDR1 is LNHDA and CDR2 SQIVND (reference sequence).

The chain couples TRBV5-1 to TRBJ2-1, with D tentatively TRBD1 or TRBD2 (6 bases each). V lost 0 bases and J 5 bases, leaving 9 bases between the germline ends. Germline V gene sequence: CDR1 SGHRS, CDR2 YFSETQ. The CDR3 spans 14 residues. CDR3 protein: CASSLGRGHNEQFF. The CDR3, as DNA: TGCGCCAGCAGCTTGGGCCGGGGGCACAATGAGCAGTTCTTC. The full variable domain, rest sourced from reference TRBV5-1 and TRBJ2-1, is KAGVTQTPRYLIKTRGQQVTLSCSPISGHRSVSWYQQTPGQGLQFLFEYFSETQRNKGNFPGRFSGRQFSNSRSEMNVSTLELGDSALYLCASSLGRGHNEQFFGPGTRLTVL.

This chain joins TRBV7-2 and TRBJ2-7; tentatively, D is TRBD2 (7 bases). V was pared by 5 bases and J by 4 bases, with 18 bases between. The CDR3 covers 15 residues. From germline, CDR1 is SGHTA and CDR2 FQGNSA. CDR3 region: CASSPDGGGDYEQYV. CDR3 bases: TGTGCCAGCAGCCCGGACGGCGGGGGCGATTACGAGCAGTACGTC.

The chain links TRBV2 to TRBJ1-4; 8 bases match TRBD1. The CDR3 totals 14 residues. Germline CDR1 and CDR2: SNHLY and FYNNEI. V shed 7 bases, J shed 5 bases, and the junction held 6 bases outside the gene matches. This chain's CDR3 is CASTRGQGNEKLFF. CDR3 sequence (DNA): TGTGCCAGCACACGAGGACAGGGAAATGAAAAACTGTTTTTT. The full variable domain, in which reference TRBV2 and TRBJ1-4 provide the parts outside the CDR3, is EPEVTQTPSHQVTQMGQEVILRCVPISNHLYFYWYRQILGQKVEFLVSFYNNEISEKSEIFDDQFSVERPDGSNFTLKIRSTKLEDSAMYFCASTRGQGNEKLFFGSGTQLSVL.

This clone was picked up one time. Other DNA sequences in the same sample also yield this CDR3. This rearrangement joins TRBV5-1 to TRBJ2-1, with a weak D call TRBD1 (5 bases). Trimming stripped 4 bases from V and 2 bases from J, with 13 bases between. The CDR3 totals 15 residues. Germline assignment: CDR1 SGHRS and CDR2 YFSETQ. The CDR3 spells CASSPRGLAYNEQFF. The CDR3 DNA follows: TGCGCCAGCAGCCCTAGGGGATTGGCCTACAATGAGCAGTTCTTC.

This chain connects TRBV6-1 to TRBJ1-1; TRBD1 is a possible D gene (6 bases). The length of the CDR3 is 14 residues. Germline-derived CDR1 and CDR2 are MNHNS and SASEGT. V lost 3 bases and J 5 bases, leaving 13 bases between the germline ends. CDR3 in amino acids: CASSERGVGTEAFF. For the CDR3, the DNA is TGTGCCAGCAGTGAGAGGGGGGTAGGTACTGAAGCTTTCTTT.

This sequence joins TRBV5-6 and TRBJ1-5; D gene unclear. V was clipped by 2 bases and J by 8 bases, with 11 bases between them. Germline-derived CDR1 and CDR2 are SGHDT and YYEEEE. The CDR3 runs 13 residues. The CDR3 sequence is CASSLDGLKPQHF. CDR3 in DNA: TGTGCCAGCAGCTTAGACGGCCTAAAGCCCCAGCATTTT.

The chain is built from TRBV9 and TRBJ1-3; tentative D call: TRBD1 (5 bases). Per germline, CDR1 SGDLS and CDR2 YYNGEE. CDR3 length equals 17 residues. The V end was cut by 1 base, the J end by 0 bases, with 14 bases between. As DNA, the CDR3 is TGTGCCAGCAGCGTATATAGGGACCCCTTCTCTGGAAACACCATATATTTT. Translated, it gives CASSVYRDPFSGNTIYF.

The rearrangement links TRBV6-5 to TRBJ1-6; the D gene is possibly TRBD1 (6 bases). This CDR3 has 16 residues. Germline CDR1 is MNHEY and CDR2 is SVGAGI. Trimming removed 4 bases at V and 5 bases at J, with 15 bases between. In nucleotides, the CDR3 is TGTGCCAGCAGTTCTCCTAGGACAGCCCATAATTCACCCCTCCACTTT. This encodes CASSSPRTAHNSPLHF.

This clone has only a few counts. The rearrangement joins TRBV9 to TRBJ2-7; the match to TRBD1 covers 7 bases. The CDR3 loop spans 15 amino acids. V lost 0 bases and J lost 0; bases outside the gene matches: 3. Germline lookup yields CDR1 SGDLS and CDR2 YYNGEE. In DNA, the CDR3 is TGTGCCAGCAGCGTAGGGGACAGTTTCTCCTACGAGCAGTACTTC. Protein product: CASSVGDSFSYEQYF.

The V call is TRBV11-1, the J call TRBJ2-1; D remains ambiguous. Germline CDR1 reads SGHAT; CDR2 reads FQDESV (reference sequence). The CDR3 consists of 13 residues. V was shortened by 0 bases and J by 6 bases, with 6 bases between the two germline ends. The CDR3 spells CASSLALGNEQFF. CDR3 nucleotides: TGTGCCAGCAGCTTAGCTCTTGGCAATGAGCAGTTCTTC.

Notes on this clone: Other DNA sequences of this sample code for an identical CDR3. This chain joins TRBV5-4 and TRBJ2-5, with TRBD2 as a possible D gene (6 bases). Germline V lookup: CDR1 SGHNT, CDR2 YYREEE (reference sequence). The CDR3 is 15 residues long. Between the trimmed V and J ends, which lost 0 bases and 4 bases, there was a span of 13 bases. As DNA, the CDR3 is TGTGCCAGCAGCTTGGAGGCGGGGACGGCAGAGACCCAGTACTTC. The encoded protein is CASSLEAGTAETQYF.

Concerning this clone: Other DNA variants within this sample encode the same CDR3. This chain uses TRBV6-1 with TRBJ1-5; no firm D call. This CDR3 has 14 residues. Germline CDR1 and CDR2: MNHNS and SASEGT. Trimming stripped 3 bases from V and 3 bases from J, with 9 bases between. CDR3: CASSDTGYNQPQHF. The CDR3 DNA reads TGTGCCAGCAGTGATACGGGTTACAATCAGCCCCAGCATTTT.

The V call is TRBV7-9, the J call TRBJ2-1, with 12 bases fitting TRBD2. The junction had 7 bases not matched to a gene; V was cut back by 11 bases and J by 8 bases. Germline V gene sequence: CDR1 SEHNR, CDR2 FQNEAQ (reference sequence). This CDR3 spans 13 amino acids. In nucleotides, the CDR3 is TGTGCCGGTAGGCCTAGCGGGGGGGATGAGCAGTTCTTC. It encodes CAGRPSGGDEQFF.

With respect to this clone: Other DNA variants within this sample encode the same CDR3. The gene calls are TRBV19 and TRBJ1-1, with 9 bases matching TRBD1. Trimming cost V 1 base and J 8 bases; bases outside gene matches: 2. This CDR3 spans 13 amino acids. Germline-derived CDR1 and CDR2 are LNHDA and SQIVND (reference sequence). The CDR3 sequence: CASSIGTGGEAFF. In nucleotides, the CDR3 is TGTGCCAGTAGTATAGGCACAGGGGGCGAAGCTTTCTTT. Combining the CDR3 with reference TRBV19 and TRBJ1-1 gives the whole variable domain DGGITQSPKYLFRKEGQNVTLSCEQNLNHDAMYWYRQDPGQGLRLIYYSQIVNDFQKGDIAEGYSVSREKKESFPLTVTSAQKNPTAFYLCASSIGTGGEAFFGQGTRLTVV.

This chain uses TRBV10-2 with TRBJ1-2; 7 bases match TRBD1. Germline trimming cut 1 base from V and 3 bases from J; bases unmatched to any gene: 11. This CDR3 has 17 residues. Per germline, CDR1 WSHSY and CDR2 SAAADI. The DNA for the CDR3 is TGCGCCAGCAGTGAGTTTGCAGGGGGGGTGAGCGACTATGGCTACACCTTC. It specifies CASSEFAGGVSDYGYTF.

V usage is TRBV7-8 and J usage is TRBJ1-2, with 7 bases identical to TRBD1. The CDR3 covers 13 residues. Germline-derived CDR1 and CDR2 are SGHVS and FQNEAQ. V trimming: 5 bases; J trimming: 4 bases; junction bases outside the gene matches: 4. CDR3 in amino acids: CASSPGTAYGYTF. The DNA for the CDR3 is TGTGCCAGCAGCCCCGGGACAGCCTATGGCTACACCTTC. The complete variable domain, with remaining parts taken from reference TRBV7-8 and TRBJ1-2, reads GAGVSQSPRYKVAKRGQDVALRCDPISGHVSLFWYQQALGQGPEFLTYFQNEAQLDKSGLPSDRFFAERPEGSVSTLKIQRTQQEDSAVYLCASSPGTAYGYTFGSGTRLTVV.

The chain couples TRBV6-1 to TRBJ2-3, with D unclear. V was trimmed by 2 bases and J by 2 bases, leaving 11 bases between them. Germline CDR1 reads MNHNS; CDR2 reads SASEGT. This CDR3 contains 15 residues. In nucleotides, the CDR3 is TGTGCCAGCAGTGAAAATACAGACCCCACAGATACGCAGTATTTT. This codes for CASSENTDPTDTQYF.

V usage is TRBV24-1 and J usage is TRBJ1-2, with D possibly being TRBD1 (5 bases). Between the trimmed V and J ends, which lost 2 bases and 0 bases, there was a span of 6 bases. This CDR3 comprises 14 residues. The germline gives CDR1 KGHDR, CDR2 SFDVKD. CDR3 loop: CATSDSRANYGYTF. CDR3 in DNA: TGTGCCACCAGTGATTCCAGGGCTAACTATGGCTACACCTTC.